One and the same sample provided the 26 T cell receptor beta chains below, sequenced in a study of Ad26.COV2.S vaccination and SARS-CoV-2 variants. Clones were sequenced by immunoSEQ multiplex PCR, and TCRdb holds only the in-frame ones, with some missing. Seen here are hundreds of thousands of clones, more than 80% observed once, and the top ten hold roughly 1.5%. Treatment of the sample: some 19 received Ad26.COV2.S at low or high dose, single or two shots; about 5 received placebo; per-sample allocation not given. After the first vaccine or placebo injection, samples were drawn on day 63. The specimen comprised peripheral blood, sampled in a trial of Ad26.COV2.S vaccine versus placebo. Every receptor here comes from a person aged 18-60 years who received the Ad26.COV2.S COVID-19 vaccine or a placebo.

V usage is TRBV24-1 and J usage is TRBJ2-7; TRBD1 aligns across 8 bases. This CDR3 is 14 amino acids long. Germline lookup yields CDR1 KGHDR and CDR2 SFDVKD. V lost 7 bases, J lost 5 bases, and 9 bases stayed unmatched. The CDR3 reads CATRAGQGRDEQYF. The DNA for the CDR3 is TGTGCCACCAGAGCTGGACAGGGAAGGGACGAGCAGTACTTC.

V and J are TRBV5-1 and TRBJ1-1; no definite D call. V lost 4 bases to trimming and J lost 0 bases, with 10 bases between them. CDR3 size: 14 residues. Per the germline V gene, CDR1 is SGHRS and CDR2 is YFSETQ. The CDR3 here is CASSPEMMNTEAFF. CDR3 DNA: TGCGCCAGCAGCCCTGAGATGATGAACACTGAAGCTTTCTTT.

The chain's CDR3 is CSVVWDSYEQYF. CDR3 nucleotides: TGCAGCGTTGTCTGGGACTCCTACGAGCAGTACTTC. The chain carries TRBV29-1 and TRBJ2-7, with D unresolved. Trimming stripped 4 bases from V and 0 bases from J, with 7 bases between. This CDR3 contains 12 residues. The germline V gene has CDR1 SQVTM and CDR2 ANQGSEA.

The chain carries TRBV15 and TRBJ1-6; 7 nucleotides align to TRBD1. Germline CDR1 LNHNV, CDR2 YYDKDF (reference sequence). The trim removed 0 bases at V and 7 bases at J, leaving 6 bases unmatched. The CDR3 sequence is 16 residues long. The CDR3 sequence: CATSRDSAGGNSPLHF. The CDR3 DNA sequence: TGTGCCACCAGCAGAGATAGTGCAGGGGGAAATTCACCCCTCCACTTT.

The chain joins TRBV2 to TRBJ1-4; unclear D gene. CDR1 and CDR2 from the germline V gene are SNHLY and FYNNEI. The CDR3 totals 12 residues. Trimming removed 7 bases at V and 8 bases at J, with 11 bases between. CDR3 sequence (DNA): TGTGCCAGCACGGATCACCAGGAAAAACTGTTTTTT. It is translated as CASTDHQEKLFF.

The chain employs TRBV5-5 and TRBJ2-7; perhaps TRBD2 as D (6 bases). With 4 bases removed from V and 3 bases from J, the gap between germline ends came to 14 bases. The CDR3 is made up of 14 amino acids. The germline V gene encodes CDR1 SGHKS and CDR2 YYEKEE (reference sequence). The CDR3 nucleotides are TGTGCCAGCAGCCCGGGGACTCCTCTCTACGAGCAGTACTTC. This gives the protein CASSPGTPLYEQYF.

This chain joins TRBV4-3 and TRBJ1-6; D unclear. Germline CDR1 and CDR2: LGHNA and YSLEER. This CDR3 spans 15 amino acids. The germline V and J ends were trimmed by 4 bases and 2 bases, with 9 bases remaining between them. The DNA of the CDR3 is TGCGCCAGCAGCCGCAGACACACCTATAATTCACCCCTCCACTTT. Translating it yields CASSRRHTYNSPLHF.

This clone was seen once. The chain uses TRBV7-2 and TRBJ1-1; D remains ambiguous. This CDR3 is built from 13 residues. CDR1 and CDR2 (germline): SGHTA, FQGNSA. V was trimmed by 5 bases and J by 1 base, leaving 8 bases between them. CDR3 amino acids: CASSPYKNTEAFF. The CDR3 coding sequence is TGTGCCAGCAGCCCATATAAGAACACTGAAGCTTTCTTT. The variable domain in full, with the rest retrieved from reference TRBV7-2 and TRBJ1-1, is GAGVSQSPSNKVTEKGKDVELRCDPISGHTALYWYRQSLGQGLEFLIYFQGNSAPDKSGLPSDRFSAERTGGSVSTLTIQRTQQEDSAVYLCASSPYKNTEAFFGQGTRLTVV.

The chain employs TRBV19 and TRBJ2-7; D is possibly TRBD2 (5 bases). V was shortened by 2 bases and J by 6 bases, with 23 bases between the two germline ends. CDR1 and CDR2 (germline): LNHDA, SQIVND (reference sequence). There are 17 residues in the CDR3. As DNA, the CDR3 is TGTGCCAGTAGTATACTATGCTCAAGCGGCGAAGGGTGCGAGCAGTACTTC. It yields the protein CASSILCSSGEGCEQYF.

This clone appeared once. V and J are TRBV10-3 and TRBJ1-1; weak D call: TRBD1 (6 bases). The germline CDR1 and CDR2 sequences are ENHRY and SYGVKD. The length of the CDR3 is 13 residues. Trimming stripped 7 bases from V and 4 bases from J, with 13 bases between. The CDR3 spells CAITGTGSTEAFF. The DNA of the CDR3 is TGTGCCATCACAGGAACAGGGAGCACTGAAGCTTTCTTT.

This sequence joins TRBV27 and TRBJ1-1, with unresolved D. Trimming took 5 bases from V and 7 from J, leaving 17 bases between them. Germline loops: CDR1 MNHEY, CDR2 SMNVEV (reference sequence). The CDR3 consists of 14 residues. The DNA of the CDR3 is TGTGCCAGCAGTATTACCGGCAATAGAAATGAAGCTTTCTTT. As protein: CASSITGNRNEAFF.

The chain recombines TRBV24-1 with TRBJ2-3; D is uncertain. With 3 bases removed from V and 2 bases from J, the gap between germline ends came to 17 bases. Germline CDR1 reads KGHDR; CDR2 reads SFDVKD. This CDR3 comprises 17 residues. The CDR3 region is CATSDPPGGTATDTQYF. In DNA form, the CDR3 reads TGTGCCACCAGTGATCCCCCTGGCGGAACCGCCACAGATACGCAGTATTTT.

The V gene is TRBV15, the J gene TRBJ2-1; D is perhaps TRBD1 (8 bases). Per germline, CDR1 LNHNV and CDR2 YYDKDF (reference sequence). The CDR3 runs 15 residues. Between the trimmed V and J ends, which lost 3 bases and 5 bases, there was a span of 14 bases. CDR3 nucleotides: TGTGCCACCAGCAGGGGGGGGACAGGAGACAATGAGCAGTTCTTC. Translation: CATSRGGTGDNEQFF.

J is TRBJ1-4 and V is TRBV11-2, with D tentatively TRBD1 (5 bases). Between the trimmed V and J ends, which lost 5 bases and 2 bases, there was a span of 15 bases. The CDR3 has 16 residues. Germline CDR1 is SGHAT and CDR2 is FQNNGV. The CDR3 nucleotides are TGTGCCAGCAGCCGAGTTAGGGGTTTGACTAATGAAAAACTGTTTTTT. Protein sequence: CASSRVRGLTNEKLFF.

This rearrangement joins TRBV7-9 to TRBJ1-3, with D perhaps matching TRBD1 (6 bases). Germline loops: CDR1 SEHNR, CDR2 FQNEAQ (reference sequence). The length of the CDR3 is 16 residues. V was shortened by 5 bases and J by 0 bases, with 14 bases between the two germline ends. As DNA, the CDR3 is TGTGCCAGCAGCCCCCGGGGGGGGCTCTCTGGAAACACCATATATTTT. Translation gives CASSPRGGLSGNTIYF.

The chain uses TRBV29-1 and TRBJ2-5; TRBD2 agrees at 9 bases. The CDR3 has 16 residues. J lost 4 bases, V lost 4 bases, and 13 bases had no gene match. The germline V gene has CDR1 SQVTM and CDR2 ANQGSEA. The CDR3 here is CSVVGSSGIEGETQYF. In nucleotides, the CDR3 is TGCAGCGTTGTGGGGTCTAGCGGGATAGAAGGAGAGACCCAGTACTTC.

The J gene is TRBJ1-5, the V gene TRBV5-1; 8 bases are shared with TRBD1. Germline V gene sequence: CDR1 SGHRS, CDR2 YFSETQ. This CDR3 has 15 amino acids. V gave up 0 bases and J gave up 7 bases; unmatched junction bases: 6. CDR3 loop: CASSLGQGAYQPQHF. For the CDR3, the DNA is TGCGCCAGCAGCTTGGGGCAGGGGGCTTACCAGCCCCAGCATTTT.

This clone was recorded a few times. V gene TRBV3-1 (or the pseudogene TRBV3-2) combines with J gene TRBJ2-1; TRBD2 might be the D (6 bases). The germline CDR1 and CDR2 sequences are LGHDT and YNNKEL (reference sequence). This CDR3 has 12 amino acids. The germline V and J ends were trimmed by 6 bases and 11 bases, with 14 bases remaining between them. This CDR3 is CASRPLGGQQFF. The CDR3 DNA follows: TGTGCCAGCAGACCCCTCGGGGGTCAGCAGTTCTTC.

The rearrangement joins TRBV9 to TRBJ2-3, with D possibly TRBD1 on 6 matching bases. V shed 2 bases and J shed 2 bases, with 12 bases lying between them. CDR1 and CDR2 from the germline V gene are SGDLS and YYNGEE. The CDR3 spans 15 residues. The CDR3 DNA follows: TGTGCCAGCAGCGTTTTGGGACATATCACAGATACGCAGTATTTT. Translating it yields CASSVLGHITDTQYF. Together with reference TRBV9 and TRBJ2-3, the CDR3 gives the full variable domain: DSGVTQTPKHLITATGQRVTLRCSPRSGDLSVYWYQQSLDQGLQFLIQYYNGEERAKGNILERFSAQQFPDLHSELNLSSLELGDSALYFCASSVLGHITDTQYFGPGTRLTVL.

This clone was seen a single time. The V and J genes are TRBV9 and TRBJ2-3; D not certain. CDR1 is SGDLS, CDR2 YYNGEE, per germline. With 0 bases removed from V and 3 bases from J, the gap between germline ends came to 11 bases. The CDR3 covers 15 residues. For the CDR3, the DNA is TGTGCCAGCAGCGTAGATTCCCTCGGGACAGATACGCAGTATTTT. Its translation: CASSVDSLGTDTQYF.

This chain joins TRBV7-9 and TRBJ2-1, with D hard to call. The CDR3 has 14 amino acids. Per germline, CDR1 SEHNR and CDR2 FQNEAQ (reference sequence). V lost 4 bases, J lost 0 bases, and 7 bases lay in between. The CDR3 DNA follows: TGTGCCAGCAGCTCTCTTAGCTCCTACAATGAGCAGTTCTTC. It codes for CASSSLSSYNEQFF.

The rearrangement links TRBV7-9 to TRBJ1-1; tentative D call: TRBD1 (5 bases). Germline loops: CDR1 SEHNR, CDR2 FQNEAQ (reference sequence). V lost 3 bases and J lost 3, with 11 bases in between. The CDR3 spans 14 residues. CDR3 sequence: CASSFGDSYTEAFF. The CDR3 DNA reads TGTGCCAGCAGCTTTGGCGACAGTTACACTGAAGCTTTCTTT.

The V gene is TRBV30, the J gene TRBJ2-2; the D is unclear. CDR3 size: 15 residues. The V and J ends lost 0 bases and 0 bases respectively, with 8 bases between them. CDR1 is GTSNPN and CDR2 is SVGIG in the germline V gene (reference sequence). CDR3 sequence reads: CAWSVMRPNTGELFF. The CDR3 nucleotides read TGTGCCTGGAGTGTAATGAGACCGAACACCGGGGAGCTGTTTTTT.

The chain links TRBV5-5 to TRBJ1-2; unclear D gene. Germline CDR1 is SGHKS and CDR2 is YYEKEE (reference sequence). The length of the CDR3 is 15 residues. Trimming shortened V by 4 bases and J by 2 bases, and 15 bases separated the two germline ends. In DNA form, the CDR3 reads TGTGCCAGCAGCCCCGGGCATTCCCTCAACTATGGCTACACCTTC. Residues: CASSPGHSLNYGYTF.

The chain links TRBV12-5 to TRBJ1-5; D is unresolved. The CDR3 totals 15 residues. Germline V gene lookup returns CDR1 LGHNT and CDR2 FRNRAP. Deletions cut 5 bases from V and 1 base from J, with 12 bases between. The CDR3, as DNA: TGTGCTAGTGGTCGACCCGGCGGAAGCAATCAGCCCCAGCATTTT. Translation: CASGRPGGSNQPQHF.

The chain links TRBV25-1 to TRBJ2-1, with D uncertain. Germline loops: CDR1 MGHDK, CDR2 SYGVNS. CDR3 size: 13 residues. Between the trimmed V and J ends, which lost 10 bases and 0 bases, there was a span of 10 bases. The CDR3 loop reads CATELVSYNEQFF. DNA for the CDR3: TGTGCCACAGAGCTAGTCTCCTACAATGAGCAGTTCTTC.